The 6 T cell receptor beta chains reported below all come from one sample, sequenced in a study of CD8 T cells in ankylosing spondylitis. TCRdb reprocessed the 5' RACE reads with MiXCR, giving one entry per CDR3 protein. In the table there are 200,000 to 300,000 distinct CDR3 sequences, approximately 10% of which are singletons. The sample was blood, either unsorted or a sorted T cell fraction (not recorded which). These TCRs come from a male donor with ankylosing spondylitis or in good health (not recorded which).

This clonotype appeared many times. The chain has TRBV15 and TRBJ1-1; no reliable D call. CDR1 and CDR2 from the germline V gene are LNHNV and YYDKDF (reference sequence). The CDR3 runs 15 residues. Trimming took 0 bases from V and 1 from J, leaving 9 bases between them. DNA of the CDR3: TGTGCCACCAGCAGAGAGGTTCACCCGAACACTGAAGCTTTCTTT. It codes for CATSREVHPNTEAFF.

This clonotype was seen repeatedly, ten times or more. The chain uses TRBV11-2 and TRBJ2-5; possible D gene TRBD2, 5 bases. Germline values: CDR1 SGHAT, CDR2 FQNNGV. CDR3 size: 12 residues. V lost 7 bases and J 6 bases, leaving 12 bases between the germline ends. The CDR3 here is CASTRLGKTQYF. Written as DNA, the CDR3 is TGTGCCAGCACCAGGCTCGGGAAGACCCAGTACTTC.

As to this clonotype: This may stem from a read error, because a much larger clone lies one nucleotide away. This sequence joins TRBV29-1 and TRBJ2-5, with D maybe TRBD2 (6 bases). CDR1 and CDR2 (germline): SQVTM, ANQGSEA. The CDR3 has 14 amino acids. Deletions cut 5 bases from V and 10 bases from J, with 23 bases between. The CDR3 region has the DNA TGCAGCGTTAAGCGGGTCTCGGGGGTTTTGGACCAGTACTTC. Encoded protein: CSVKRVSGVLDQYF.

This chain joins TRBV27 and TRBJ2-3; 10 nucleotides line up with TRBD1. V lost 8 bases to trimming and J lost 1 base; unmatched junction nucleotides: 3. CDR1 and CDR2 from the germline V gene are MNHEY and SMNVEV (reference sequence). This CDR3 is built from 14 residues. The CDR3 nucleotides read TGTGCCAGCGATGACAGGGGGCGCACAGATACGCAGTATTTT. Amino acid sequence: CASDDRGRTDTQYF.

In nucleotides, the CDR3 is TGTGCCAGCAGCCACTTTAGAGCTTTACCTAACTATGGCTACACCTTC. Translation: CASSHFRALPNYGYTF. This chain uses TRBV5-6 with TRBJ1-2; D gene uncertain. The CDR3 has 16 residues. Trimming removed 4 bases from V and 0 bases from J, with 16 bases in between. Germline V lookup: CDR1 SGHDT, CDR2 YYEEEE.

This clonotype has ten or more counts. This chain uses TRBV20-1 with TRBJ1-4; no firm D call. Trimming cost V 6 bases and J 10 bases, with 18 bases left between them. The CDR3 contains 13 residues. Germline CDR1 DFQATT, CDR2 SNEGSKA (reference sequence). The CDR3, as DNA: TGCAGTGCGGCTCGTTTAGGGTATCGAAAACTGTTTTTT. Protein sequence: CSAARLGYRKLFF.